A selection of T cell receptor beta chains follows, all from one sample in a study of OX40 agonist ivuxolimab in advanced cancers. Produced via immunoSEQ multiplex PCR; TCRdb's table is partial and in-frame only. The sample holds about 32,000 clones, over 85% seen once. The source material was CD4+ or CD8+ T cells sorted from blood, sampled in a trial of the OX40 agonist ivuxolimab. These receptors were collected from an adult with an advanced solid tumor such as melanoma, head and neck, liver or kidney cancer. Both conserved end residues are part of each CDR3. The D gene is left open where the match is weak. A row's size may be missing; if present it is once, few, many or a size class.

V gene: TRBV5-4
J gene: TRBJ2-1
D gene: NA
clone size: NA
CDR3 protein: CASSLEPYNEQFF
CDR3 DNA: TGTGCCAGCAGCTTGGAGCCTTACAATGAGCAGTTCTTC

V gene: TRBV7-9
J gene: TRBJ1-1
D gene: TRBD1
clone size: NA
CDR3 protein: CASSLGTGQEAFF
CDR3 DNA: TGTGCCAGCAGCTTAGGGACAGGGCAGGAAGCTTTCTTT

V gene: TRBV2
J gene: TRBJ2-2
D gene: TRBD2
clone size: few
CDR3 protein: CASSEMASGNGGELFF
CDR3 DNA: TGTGCCAGCAGTGAAATGGCTAGCGGGAATGGCGGGGAGCTGTTTTTT

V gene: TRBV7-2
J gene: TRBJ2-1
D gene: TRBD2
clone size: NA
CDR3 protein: CASSLASSGRPSYNEQFF
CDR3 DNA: TGTGCCAGCAGCTTAGCCTCTAGCGGGAGGCCCTCCTACAATGAGCAGTTCTTC

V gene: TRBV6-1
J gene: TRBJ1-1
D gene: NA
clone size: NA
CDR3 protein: CASSAPLNTEAFF
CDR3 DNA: TGTGCCAGCAGTGCCCCCCTCAACACTGAAGCTTTCTTT

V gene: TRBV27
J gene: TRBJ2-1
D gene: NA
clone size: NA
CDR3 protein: CASALRETYNEQFF
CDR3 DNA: TGTGCCAGCGCCCTGAGGGAGACCTACAATGAGCAGTTCTTC

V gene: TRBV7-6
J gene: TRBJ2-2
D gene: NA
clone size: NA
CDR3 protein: CASTQLSGTGELFF
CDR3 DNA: TGTGCCAGCACCCAGTTGTCAGGGACCGGGGAGCTGTTTTTT

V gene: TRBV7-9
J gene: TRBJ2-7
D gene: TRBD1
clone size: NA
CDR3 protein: CASSVTGTGTYEQYF
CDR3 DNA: TGTGCCAGCAGCGTGACCGGGACAGGGACCTACGAGCAGTACTTC

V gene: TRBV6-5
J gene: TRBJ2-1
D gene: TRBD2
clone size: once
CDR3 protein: CASSHPGGADEQFF
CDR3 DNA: TGTGCCAGCAGTCACCCGGGGGGGGCCGATGAGCAGTTCTTC

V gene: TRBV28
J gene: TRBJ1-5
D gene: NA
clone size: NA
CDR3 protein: CASSRAWSNQPQHF
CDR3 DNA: TGTGCCAGCAGTCGGGCGTGGAGCAATCAGCCCCAGCATTTT

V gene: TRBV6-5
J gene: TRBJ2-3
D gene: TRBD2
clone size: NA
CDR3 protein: CASSRLAPTDTQYF
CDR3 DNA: TGTGCCAGCAGTCGACTAGCGCCCACAGATACGCAGTATTTT

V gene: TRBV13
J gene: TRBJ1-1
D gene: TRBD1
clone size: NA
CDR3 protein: CASSGQEGTEAFF
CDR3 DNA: TGTGCCAGCAGCGGACAGGAAGGCACTGAAGCTTTCTTT

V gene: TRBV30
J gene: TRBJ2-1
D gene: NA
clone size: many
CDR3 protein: CAWSAGASYNEQFF
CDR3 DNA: TGTGCCTGGAGCGCCGGCGCTAGCTACAATGAGCAGTTCTTC

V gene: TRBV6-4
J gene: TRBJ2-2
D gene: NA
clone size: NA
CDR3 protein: CASSRAENTGELFF
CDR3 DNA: TGTGCCAGCAGTCGGGCGGAGAACACCGGGGAGCTGTTTTTT

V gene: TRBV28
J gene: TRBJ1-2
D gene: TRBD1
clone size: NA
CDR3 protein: CASSRRTGAAYGYTF
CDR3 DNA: TGTGCCAGCAGTAGAAGGACAGGGGCGGCCTATGGCTACACCTTC

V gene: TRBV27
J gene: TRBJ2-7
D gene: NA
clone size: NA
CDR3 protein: CASSLSRRTHEQYF
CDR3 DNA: TGTGCCAGCAGTTTATCCCGACGGACCCACGAGCAGTACTTC

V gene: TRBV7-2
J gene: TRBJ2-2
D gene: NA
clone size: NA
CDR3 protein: CASSLAGGELFF
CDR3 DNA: TGTGCCAGCAGCTTGGCAGGCGGGGAGCTGTTTTTT

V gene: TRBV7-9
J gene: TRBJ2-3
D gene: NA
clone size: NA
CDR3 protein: CASSSLAVSSTDTQYF
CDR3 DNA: TGTGCCAGCAGCTCCCTTGCGGTATCTAGCACAGATACGCAGTATTTT

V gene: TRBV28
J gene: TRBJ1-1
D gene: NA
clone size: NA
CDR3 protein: CASSQGAEAFF
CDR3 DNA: TGTGCCAGCAGTCAGGGCGCTGAAGCTTTCTTT

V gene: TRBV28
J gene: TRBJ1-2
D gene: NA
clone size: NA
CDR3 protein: CAYKGANYGYTF
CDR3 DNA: TGTGCCTACAAAGGGGCTAACTATGGCTACACCTTC

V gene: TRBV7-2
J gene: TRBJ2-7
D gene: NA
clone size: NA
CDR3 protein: CASSLAGTYEQYF
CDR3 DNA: TGTGCCAGCAGCTTAGCAGGGACCTACGAGCAGTACTTC

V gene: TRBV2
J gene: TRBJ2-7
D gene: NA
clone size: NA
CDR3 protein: CASSALVVYEQYF
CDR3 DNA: TGTGCCAGCAGTGCCCTAGTAGTATACGAGCAGTACTTC

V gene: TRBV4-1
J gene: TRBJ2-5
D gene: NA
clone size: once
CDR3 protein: CASSQGQASLETQYF
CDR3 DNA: TGCGCCAGCAGCCAAGGTCAGGCGAGCCTAGAGACCCAGTACTTC